Presented here are 3 T cell receptor beta chains from one specimen sequenced in a study of blood T cell repertoires in COVID-19. TCRdb's table, derived via immunoSEQ multiplex PCR, lists solely in-frame clones and lacks some. The table has fewer than 300,000 clones, 90% seen once. The sample taken for sequencing was PBMCs or T cells enriched from blood (not recorded which). Receptor source: a woman aged 25-40 years who had recovered from COVID-19.

In nucleotides, the CDR3 is TGTGCCAGCAGCGCGACCGGGACTAGCGGGGGGGAGACCCAGTACTTC. Translating gives CASSATGTSGGETQYF. The chain carries TRBV5-8 and TRBJ2-5; 15 nucleotides line up with TRBD2. CDR1 and CDR2 (germline): SGHTS, YDEGEE. The junction had 6 bases not matched to a gene; V was cut back by 4 bases and J by 5 bases. The CDR3 runs 16 residues.

The chain joins TRBV7-9 to TRBJ2-7; D may be TRBD1 (6 bases). The CDR3 covers 16 residues. CDR1 SEHNR and CDR2 FQNEAQ come from the germline V gene (reference sequence). With 4 bases removed from V and 5 bases from J, the gap between germline ends came to 21 bases. The CDR3 sequence is CASSSTGRRDQDEQYF. The CDR3 coding sequence is TGTGCCAGCAGCTCGACAGGCCGAAGGGATCAGGACGAGCAGTACTTC.

This clone was found once. The chain joins TRBV10-3 to TRBJ2-2; D is undetermined. This CDR3 comprises 14 residues. Between the trimmed V and J ends, which lost 1 base and 6 bases, there was a span of 9 bases. From germline, CDR1 is ENHRY and CDR2 SYGVKD. Here the CDR3 reads CAISEFSPAGELFF. CDR3 in DNA: TGTGCCATCAGTGAGTTCTCCCCGGCCGGGGAGCTGTTTTTT.